One and the same sample provided the 27 T cell receptor beta chains below, sequenced in a study of blood T cell repertoires in COVID-19. Measured with immunoSEQ multiplex PCR; TCRdb has only the in-frame clones, and not every one. This sample yields 100,000 to 150,000 clones, of which 69% are seen a single time; roughly 2% belongs to the top ten. The material sequenced was peripheral blood. The receptor set was obtained from a woman aged 70 to 79 with acute or convalescent COVID-19.

This clone was seen a handful of times. The chain combines TRBV19 with TRBJ1-5, with TRBD1 matching over 9 bases. V gave up 7 bases and J gave up 5 bases; unmatched junction bases: 3. The V gene's germline CDR1 is LNHDA and CDR2 SQIVND (reference sequence). This CDR3 is 13 amino acids long. CDR3 DNA sequence: TGTGCCAGTACAACAGGGGGCGATCAGCCCCAGCATTTT. Protein product: CASTTGGDQPQHF.

This rearrangement joins TRBV7-8 to TRBJ2-3; weak D call: TRBD2 (7 bases). In germline, CDR1 is SGHVS, CDR2 FQNEAQ. The CDR3 has 16 residues. Trimming shortened V by 0 bases and J by 5 bases, and 15 bases separated the two germline ends. The CDR3 DNA reads as TGTGCCAGCAGCTTAGCGCCGGGGGGCTCAGGAGATACGCAGTATTTT. Its protein is CASSLAPGGSGDTQYF.

This chain links TRBV7-9 with TRBJ1-5; 7 positions agree with TRBD1. CDR1 is SEHNR, CDR2 FQNEAQ, per germline (reference sequence). Trimming took 8 bases from V and 5 from J; bases not matched to a gene: 6. CDR3 length equals 13 residues. CDR3 coding DNA: TGTGCCAGCGCCGAGGGGGCTGATCAGCCCCAGCATTTT. This gives the protein CASAEGADQPQHF.

This chain links TRBV6-2 or TRBV6-3 with TRBJ2-7; the match to TRBD2 covers 7 bases. With 5 bases clipped from V and 0 bases from J, the junction kept 7 bases outside the gene matches. The germline gives CDR1 MNHEY, CDR2 SVGEGT. This CDR3 spans 15 amino acids. The CDR3 loop is CASSNPGGGSYEQYF. DNA of the CDR3: TGTGCCAGCAGTAATCCGGGCGGGGGCTCCTACGAGCAGTACTTC.

The rearrangement uses TRBV30 and TRBJ2-2; maybe TRBD1 (6 bases). This CDR3 has 17 residues. The V gene's germline CDR1 is GTSNPN and CDR2 SVGIG (reference sequence). The ends were cut back, 3 bases at V and 5 bases at J, with 22 bases in the middle. CDR3 bases: TGTGCCTGGAGAGCTGGACAATTCCTAGGGGGAACCGGGGAGCTGTTTTTT. Its translation: CAWRAGQFLGGTGELFF.

This clone was observed a handful of times. The CDR3 nucleotides read TGTGCCAGCAGTCCGGGACAGGGCTCAAACACCATATATTTT. Residues: CASSPGQGSNTIYF. This chain links TRBV27 with TRBJ1-3; 9 positions agree with TRBD1. Germline trimming cut 5 bases from V and 6 bases from J; bases unmatched to any gene: 5. CDR3 size: 14 residues. CDR1 is MNHEY, CDR2 SMNVEV, per germline (reference sequence).

The CDR3 DNA reads TGTGCCACCAGTGATAGCGACAGGGAAACCGGGGAGCTGTTTTTT. This translates into CATSDSDRETGELFF. V gene TRBV24-1 combines with J gene TRBJ2-2; TRBD1 aligns across 7 bases. CDR3 length: 15 amino acids. Germline V CDR1 and CDR2: KGHDR, SFDVKD. Germline trimming cut 3 bases from V and 5 bases from J; bases unmatched to any gene: 5.

This clone was seen only once. The V call is TRBV6-2 or TRBV6-3, the J call TRBJ2-2; the D gene is possibly TRBD2 (5 bases). V lost 2 bases and J 1 base, leaving 5 bases between the germline ends. Germline V lookup: CDR1 MNHEY, CDR2 SVGEGT. The CDR3 is 14 amino acids. The CDR3 coding sequence is TGTGCCAGCAGTTACCGGGGGAACACCGGGGAGCTGTTTTTT. This gives the protein CASSYRGNTGELFF.

The chain's CDR3 is CSVDGGGSTF. The CDR3 DNA follows: TGCAGCGTTGATGGGGGAGGGAGCACCTTC. The rearrangement links TRBV29-1 to TRBJ1-2, with a possible D match to TRBD1 (5 bases). Per the germline V gene, CDR1 is SQVTM and CDR2 is ANQGSEA. V was cut by 3 bases and J by 13 bases, with 12 bases left in between. This CDR3 contains 10 residues.

There are a few counts of this clone. The CDR3 nucleotides read TGTGCCTGGAGTAAGGAAAGGAGCTATTCACCCCTCCACTTT. Residues: CAWSKERSYSPLHF. The chain carries TRBV30 and TRBJ1-6; D is unclear. CDR3 length: 14 residues. Looked up from germline, CDR1 is GTSNPN and CDR2 is SVGIG (reference sequence). V was shortened by 2 bases and J by 8 bases, with 13 bases between the two germline ends.

The count of this clone is one. The rearrangement links TRBV28 to TRBJ1-5; the D is unclear. The CDR3 spans 15 residues. The V end lost 7 bases, the J end lost 0 bases, and 13 bases lay between the germline ends. Germline values: CDR1 MDHEN, CDR2 SYDVKM. DNA for the CDR3: TGTGCCAGCACTCAACAAGAGGGTAGCAATCAGCCCCAGCATTTT. Protein product: CASTQQEGSNQPQHF.

The chain couples TRBV12-5 to TRBJ2-1; no clear D gene. The CDR3 has 14 residues. The V end lost 7 bases, the J end lost 5 bases, and 15 bases lay between the germline ends. The germline CDR1 and CDR2 sequences are LGHNT and FRNRAP. CDR3 DNA: TGTGCTAGTGTTAAACGTCCAGATCACAATGAGCAGTTCTTC. Its protein is CASVKRPDHNEQFF.

As for this clone: Other nucleotide sequences in the sample specify the same CDR3. The chain joins TRBV6-2 or TRBV6-3 to TRBJ2-7, with D perhaps matching TRBD1 (6 bases). The CDR3 is 14 amino acids. The germline V and J ends were trimmed by 0 bases and 4 bases, with 10 bases remaining between them. Germline V gives CDR1 MNHEY, CDR2 SVGEGT. CDR3 sequence: CASSYSDRLYEQYF. CDR3 bases: TGTGCCAGCAGTTACTCGGACAGATTGTACGAGCAGTACTTC.

A single count supports this clone. This chain connects TRBV7-9 to TRBJ1-1; D gene uncertain. Trimming shortened V by 4 bases and J by 3 bases, and 12 bases separated the two germline ends. CDR1 and CDR2 from the germline V gene are SEHNR and FQNEAQ (reference sequence). This CDR3 has 14 amino acids. The CDR3 protein is CASSSTRVYTEAFF. The DNA of the CDR3 is TGTGCCAGCAGCTCGACGAGGGTATACACTGAAGCTTTCTTT. The complete variable domain, with remaining parts taken from reference TRBV7-9 and TRBJ1-1, reads DTGVSQNPRHKITKRGQNVTFRCDPISEHNRLYWYRQTLGQGPEFLTYFQNEAQLEKSRLLSDRFSAERPKGSFSTLEIQRTEQGDSAMYLCASSSTRVYTEAFFGQGTRLTVV.

V is TRBV2 and J is TRBJ2-2, with 8 bases matching TRBD2. CDR3 length: 15 amino acids. Losses at the gene ends were 4 bases for V and 4 bases for J; bases not matched to a gene: 5. Germline CDR1 reads SNHLY; CDR2 reads FYNNEI. For the CDR3, the DNA is TGTGCCAGCAGTGTGGTAGCGGGGAGCACCGGGGAGCTGTTTTTT. Protein sequence: CASSVVAGSTGELFF.

The rearrangement uses TRBV3-1 (or the pseudogene TRBV3-2) and TRBJ1-3; TRBD1 agrees at 9 bases. In germline, CDR1 is LGHDT, CDR2 YNNKEL (reference sequence). V was clipped by 4 bases and J by 4 bases; unmatched bases: 5. The CDR3 is 15 amino acids. The CDR3 coding sequence is TGTGCCAGCAGCCCCGGACAGGGGAGAGGAAACACCATATATTTT. The encoded protein is CASSPGQGRGNTIYF.

This clone was found once. The chain is built from TRBV4-1 and TRBJ2-3; no clear D. Trimming pared 1 base from V and 5 bases from J, leaving 13 bases between. This CDR3 region has 15 residues. Germline V CDR1 and CDR2: MGHRA, YSYEKL. Here the CDR3 reads CASSQVTLRGDTQYF. The CDR3 nucleotides are TGCGCCAGCAGCCAAGTGACCCTCCGAGGAGATACGCAGTATTTT.

CDR3 protein: CASSLGQGGEKLFF. DNA of the CDR3: TGTGCCAGCAGCTTAGGACAGGGTGGGGAAAAACTGTTTTTT. The rearrangement links TRBV11-2 to TRBJ1-4; 7 bases are a match to TRBD1. The CDR3 length is 14 residues. Germline CDR1 and CDR2: SGHAT and FQNNGV. Losses at the gene ends were 1 base for V and 8 bases for J; bases not matched to a gene: 4.

V is TRBV28 and J is TRBJ2-7, with 9 bases aligning to TRBD2. Germline CDR1 and CDR2: MDHEN and SYDVKM. This CDR3 spans 15 amino acids. V was clipped by 6 bases and J by 2 bases; unmatched bases: 8. CDR3 region: CASSEGTSLAYEQYF. DNA of the CDR3: TGTGCCAGCAGCGAAGGGACTAGCCTTGCCTACGAGCAGTACTTC. Looking up the rest from reference TRBV28 and TRBJ2-7 gives the full variable domain: DVKVTQSSRYLVKRTGEKVFLECVQDMDHENMFWYRQDPGLGLRLIYFSYDVKMKEKGDIPEGYSVSREKKERFSLILESASTNQTSMYLCASSEGTSLAYEQYFGPGTRLTVT.

The chain joins TRBV7-2 to TRBJ1-1; 7 positions match TRBD1. The CDR3 is 14 residues long. V shed 5 bases, J shed 3 bases, and the junction held 6 bases outside the gene matches. The germline gives CDR1 SGHTA, CDR2 FQGNSA. The CDR3 bases are TGTGCCAGCAGCACACAGGGGACTCACACTGAAGCTTTCTTT. It specifies CASSTQGTHTEAFF.

The genes are TRBV4-3 and TRBJ1-1; D gene uncertain. Per germline, CDR1 LGHNA and CDR2 YSLEER. The CDR3 has 13 amino acids. V was pared by 2 bases and J by 3 bases, with 7 bases between. This CDR3 reads CASSQLTDTEAFF. CDR3 sequence (DNA): TGCGCCAGCAGCCAACTTACTGACACTGAAGCTTTCTTT.

This chain uses TRBV5-1 with TRBJ2-5, with 7 nucleotides matching TRBD2. Trimming at V came to 1 base and at J to 5 bases, leaving 8 bases not matched to a gene. The CDR3 is 15 amino acids. The V gene's germline CDR1 is SGHRS and CDR2 YFSETQ. This CDR3 is CASSLLPGLDETQYF. The DNA for the CDR3 is TGCGCCAGCAGCTTGCTCCCCGGACTAGACGAGACCCAGTACTTC.

The V call is TRBV10-3, the J call TRBJ2-7; the D gene is possibly TRBD2 (6 bases). This CDR3 spans 14 amino acids. Germline V CDR1 and CDR2: ENHRY, SYGVKD. Trimming left V 4 bases short and J 2 bases short, with 12 bases between. The CDR3 DNA reads TGTGCCATCAGTGTCGCGGGGAGACCCTACGAGCAGTACTTC. Its translation is CAISVAGRPYEQYF.

The rearrangement links TRBV9 to TRBJ2-7; TRBD1 matches at 9 bases. Germline V gene data show CDR1 as SGDLS and CDR2 as YYNGEE. The length of the CDR3 is 15 residues. J gave up 0 bases and V 3 bases, and 4 bases lay outside the gene matches. In DNA form, the CDR3 reads TGTGCCAGCAGCGAGGGGACAGGGAGCTCCTACGAGCAGTACTTC. Residues: CASSEGTGSSYEQYF.

This clone was counted at least ten times. The chain employs TRBV27 and TRBJ1-6; D unresolved. V lost 2 bases to trimming and J lost 9 bases, with 11 bases between them. This CDR3 spans 14 amino acids. CDR1 and CDR2 (germline): MNHEY, SMNVEV (reference sequence). CDR3 sequence reads: CASSLGRAVSPLHF. The CDR3 DNA reads as TGTGCCAGCAGTTTAGGGAGGGCAGTTTCACCCCTCCACTTT.

The genes are TRBV4-1 and TRBJ2-7; 8 bases line up with TRBD2. The length of the CDR3 is 14 residues. Germline CDR1 and CDR2: MGHRA and YSYEKL. J was trimmed by 6 bases and V by 5 bases; bases with no gene match: 9. The DNA for the CDR3 is TGCGCCAGCAGCGAAAGAGCGGGAGAGGTCGAGCAGTACTTC. It yields the protein CASSERAGEVEQYF.

This chain uses TRBV10-1 with TRBJ1-2; the D is unclear. The CDR3 loop spans 15 amino acids. Germline V lookup: CDR1 WNHNN, CDR2 SYGVQD (reference sequence). Trimming removed 0 bases at V and 8 bases at J, with 16 bases between. CDR3 region: CASSESDPGDGGYTF. CDR3 bases: TGCGCCAGCAGTGAGTCCGACCCCGGGGATGGCGGCTACACCTTC.